This T cell receptor (beta chain) was found in a study of blood T cell repertoires in COVID-19. Turning to the study itself: Acute-phase and convalescent COVID-19 samples originated in the United States, Italy and Spain.

How the authors handled the data: By means of reference gene primer amplification, nucleated cell counts were estimated. Sequencing used immunoSEQ multiplex PCR; TCRdb keeps in-frame clones, though not all of them. D and trimming come from the DNA, and the V and J calls and clone size come from that table. The sample includes over 100,000 clones, roughly four fifths seen only once; the top ten take roughly 7.9%. With regard to this clone: In the same sample, other DNA sequences code for this CDR3.

The CDR3 runs to 12 residues. The ends were cut back, 3 bases at V and 4 bases at J, with 9 bases in the middle. Per the germline V gene, CDR1 is SQVTM and CDR2 is ANQGSEA. The sequence was collected from a man aged 65-85 years with acute or convalescent COVID-19. Source material: peripheral blood. The rearrangement joins TRBV29-1 to TRBJ1-1; D unresolved. This CDR3 reads CSVDRGGTEAFF. As DNA, the CDR3 is TGCAGCGTTGATCGGGGAGGCACTGAAGCTTTCTTT.